One sample yielded the 21 T cell receptor beta chains listed below, sequenced in a study of cytomegalovirus exposure and HLA in healthy donors. Data came from immunoSEQ multiplex PCR; TCRdb stores just in-frame clones and leaves some out. The repertoire has approximately 150,000 clones, about 87% of them found once; the top ten carry 4.5% to 5.5%. The specimen sequenced was PBMCs. These receptors all stem from a man aged 18 to 29 in good health and CMV-seropositive.

This clone was found once. This chain uses TRBV6-5 with TRBJ2-4, with TRBD1 matching 9 bases. The ends lost 6 bases at V and 3 bases at J; junction bases unmatched: 3. The CDR3 covers 14 residues. CDR1 is MNHEY and CDR2 is SVGAGI in the germline V gene. CDR3 DNA: TGTGCCAGCAGGACGGACAGGGGCAAAAACATTCAGTACTTC. Translating gives CASRTDRGKNIQYF.

J is TRBJ2-7 and V is TRBV23-1; TRBD2 agrees at 8 bases. TRBV23-1 is designated an ORF whose function remains uncertain. There are 17 residues in the CDR3. Trimming took 0 bases from V and 3 from J; bases not matched to a gene: 10. The CDR3, as DNA: TGCGCCAGCAGTCAATCTAGGTTAGCGGGGAAGAACTACGAGCAGTACTTC. Translation: CASSQSRLAGKNYEQYF.

The chain employs TRBV6-5 and TRBJ2-5; 7 bases align to TRBD2. V gave up 2 bases and J gave up 1 base; unmatched junction bases: 4. There are 15 residues in the CDR3. Germline CDR1 and CDR2: MNHEY and SVGAGI. The CDR3 bases are TGTGCCAGCAGTTACGGTTCTAGCGGCCAAGAGACCCAGTACTTC. This encodes CASSYGSSGQETQYF.

J is TRBJ1-2 and V is TRBV10-3; the match to TRBD1 covers 8 bases. V was pared by 8 bases and J by 5 bases, with 7 bases of the junction left unmatched. Germline V CDR1 and CDR2: ENHRY, SYGVKD. The CDR3 loop spans 13 amino acids. The CDR3 sequence is CAIHQGAKYGYTF. In DNA form, the CDR3 reads TGTGCCATCCATCAGGGGGCGAAATATGGCTACACCTTC.

This clone appeared a single time. CDR3 nucleotide sequence: TGTGCCAGCAGTGCAGTACTAGCGGGAGGCCCAAACGAGCAGTACTTC. It yields the protein CASSAVLAGGPNEQYF. The V gene is TRBV6-1, the J gene TRBJ2-7, with 12 bases that match TRBD2. Looked up from germline, CDR1 is MNHNS and CDR2 is SASEGT. The CDR3 runs 16 residues. V trimming: 4 bases; J trimming: 5 bases; junction bases outside the gene matches: 9.

The rearrangement uses TRBV27 and TRBJ2-5, with TRBD2 identical over 12 bases. J was trimmed by 3 bases and V by 6 bases; bases with no gene match: 5. Germline V gene data show CDR1 as MNHEY and CDR2 as SMNVEV (reference sequence). The CDR3 length is 15 residues. CDR3 bases: TGTGCCAGCAGCCCGAGACTAGCGGGAGAAGAGACCCAGTACTTC. The encoded protein is CASSPRLAGEETQYF.

This chain links TRBV13 with TRBJ2-1, with TRBD1 identical over 10 bases. The CDR3 length is 15 residues. J was trimmed by 7 bases and V by 5 bases; bases with no gene match: 8. Germline lookup yields CDR1 PRHDT and CDR2 FYEKMQ (reference sequence). The CDR3 loop is CASSADRGRRNEQFF. The CDR3 DNA reads as TGTGCCAGCAGCGCAGACAGGGGGCGCAGGAATGAGCAGTTCTTC.

The DNA of the CDR3 is TGTGCCAGCAGCTTTACAGAATCCACAGATACGCAGTATTTT. This encodes CASSFTESTDTQYF. The rearrangement joins TRBV7-9 to TRBJ2-3; no definite D call. Germline V lookup: CDR1 SEHNR, CDR2 FQNEAQ (reference sequence). V was clipped by 3 bases and J by 2 bases, with 9 bases between them. This CDR3 is built from 14 residues.

This clone appeared a single time. This chain uses TRBV15 with TRBJ2-2; 7 bases align to TRBD2. Trimming cost V 11 bases and J 5 bases; bases outside gene matches: 8. Germline CDR1 LNHNV, CDR2 YYDKDF (reference sequence). The CDR3 is 13 amino acids. CDR3 nucleotides: TGTGCCGGGGGTACGGGAGGAACCGGGGAGCTGTTTTTT. Translating gives CAGGTGGTGELFF.

In this sample, this clone turned up once. The chain carries TRBV19 and TRBJ2-1; TRBD2 might be the D (6 bases). The germline V gene encodes CDR1 LNHDA and CDR2 SQIVND (reference sequence). This CDR3 spans 13 amino acids. Trimming removed 7 bases at V and 4 bases at J, with 11 bases between. CDR3 sequence (DNA): TGTGCCAGTAATGTGGGACTTTACAATGAGCAGTTCTTC. It codes for CASNVGLYNEQFF.

This chain links TRBV25-1 with TRBJ1-2, with 7 bases aligning to TRBD1. Germline assignment: CDR1 MGHDK and CDR2 SYGVNS. V shed 4 bases, J shed 2 bases, and the junction held 4 bases outside the gene matches. This CDR3 region has 14 residues. For the CDR3, the DNA is TGTGCCAGCAGTGGTACAGGGGCCAACTATGGCTACACCTTC. Residues: CASSGTGANYGYTF.

This chain joins TRBV27 and TRBJ2-6; a possible D gene is TRBD1 (5 bases). V dropped 8 bases and J dropped 0 bases, with 14 bases sitting between them. This CDR3 is 16 amino acids long. Germline V gene sequence: CDR1 MNHEY, CDR2 SMNVEV (reference sequence). CDR3 residues: CASSDSPFSGANVLTF. Here the CDR3 DNA reads TGTGCCAGCTCCGACAGTCCTTTCTCTGGGGCCAACGTCCTGACTTTC.

This clone was detected a few times. This chain connects TRBV29-1 to TRBJ1-5; unclear D gene. The CDR3 has 12 amino acids. Germline V gives CDR1 SQVTM, CDR2 ANQGSEA. V lost 5 bases to trimming and J lost 5 bases, with 10 bases between them. The CDR3 region is CSVSERDQPQHF. Written as DNA, the CDR3 is TGCAGCGTTAGTGAGAGGGATCAGCCCCAGCATTTT.

The chain joins TRBV30 to TRBJ2-7; D gene ambiguous. Germline V lookup: CDR1 GTSNPN, CDR2 SVGIG (reference sequence). V shed 2 bases and J shed 2 bases, with 13 bases lying between them. This CDR3 region has 14 residues. CDR3 amino acids: CAWSFATGTYEQYF. The CDR3 coding sequence is TGTGCCTGGAGTTTCGCGACTGGAACCTACGAGCAGTACTTC.

The rearrangement links TRBV14 to TRBJ1-4; D might be TRBD1 (6 bases). Germline CDR1 SGHDN, CDR2 FVKESK. V lost 8 bases and J lost 4, with 11 bases in between. The CDR3 loop spans 13 amino acids. CDR3 nucleotides: TGTGCCAGCTCCCGACAGGTTAATGAAAAACTGTTTTTT. Translation gives CASSRQVNEKLFF.

The chain employs TRBV5-6 and TRBJ1-1, with 10 positions matching TRBD1. CDR3 length: 14 amino acids. The germline V gene encodes CDR1 SGHDT and CDR2 YYEEEE. V was pared by 4 bases and J by 3 bases, with 3 bases of the junction left unmatched. As DNA, the CDR3 is TGTGCCAGCAGCGGGGACAGGGGAGACACTGAAGCTTTCTTT. Translation gives CASSGDRGDTEAFF.

The chain uses TRBV6-1 and TRBJ1-1, with D maybe TRBD1 (6 bases). Per germline, CDR1 MNHNS and CDR2 SASEGT. Trimming cost V 11 bases and J 1 base, with 8 bases left between them. The CDR3 has 11 residues. The CDR3 DNA reads TGTGCCGGGGGCCAGAACACTGAAGCTTTCTTT. This sequence encodes CAGGQNTEAFF.

V is TRBV2 and J is TRBJ1-1; D ambiguous. CDR1 SNHLY and CDR2 FYNNEI come from the germline V gene. Trimming removed 0 bases from V and 7 bases from J, with 9 bases in between. The CDR3 consists of 13 residues. The chain's CDR3 is CASSEALGIEAFF. The CDR3 DNA reads TGTGCCAGCAGTGAAGCGCTGGGCATTGAAGCTTTCTTT.

In its sample, this clone was seen a few times. The CDR3 loop reads CASSLSNQGQPQHF. CDR3 nucleotide sequence: TGTGCCAGCAGTTTATCGAATCAGGGACAGCCCCAGCATTTT. The V call is TRBV27, the J call TRBJ1-5; perhaps TRBD1 as D (5 bases). The CDR3 is 14 amino acids. CDR1 and CDR2 from the germline V gene are MNHEY and SMNVEV (reference sequence). V was clipped by 0 bases and J by 7 bases, with 10 bases between them.

The chain carries TRBV29-1 and TRBJ2-7, with D maybe TRBD1 (6 bases). The CDR3 has 13 residues. CDR1 and CDR2 (germline): SQVTM, ANQGSEA. V was pared by 4 bases and J by 6 bases, with 16 bases between. This chain's CDR3 is CSVGGQDTPEQYF. The CDR3 DNA is TGCAGCGTTGGGGGGCAGGACACCCCCGAGCAGTACTTC.

The V call is TRBV2, the J call TRBJ2-2, with D possibly TRBD2 on 6 matching bases. This CDR3 region has 15 residues. Germline values: CDR1 SNHLY, CDR2 FYNNEI. V was trimmed by 4 bases and J by 0 bases, leaving 9 bases between them. The CDR3: CASSGREANTGELFF. The CDR3 DNA reads as TGTGCCAGCAGTGGAAGGGAGGCGAACACCGGGGAGCTGTTTTTT.